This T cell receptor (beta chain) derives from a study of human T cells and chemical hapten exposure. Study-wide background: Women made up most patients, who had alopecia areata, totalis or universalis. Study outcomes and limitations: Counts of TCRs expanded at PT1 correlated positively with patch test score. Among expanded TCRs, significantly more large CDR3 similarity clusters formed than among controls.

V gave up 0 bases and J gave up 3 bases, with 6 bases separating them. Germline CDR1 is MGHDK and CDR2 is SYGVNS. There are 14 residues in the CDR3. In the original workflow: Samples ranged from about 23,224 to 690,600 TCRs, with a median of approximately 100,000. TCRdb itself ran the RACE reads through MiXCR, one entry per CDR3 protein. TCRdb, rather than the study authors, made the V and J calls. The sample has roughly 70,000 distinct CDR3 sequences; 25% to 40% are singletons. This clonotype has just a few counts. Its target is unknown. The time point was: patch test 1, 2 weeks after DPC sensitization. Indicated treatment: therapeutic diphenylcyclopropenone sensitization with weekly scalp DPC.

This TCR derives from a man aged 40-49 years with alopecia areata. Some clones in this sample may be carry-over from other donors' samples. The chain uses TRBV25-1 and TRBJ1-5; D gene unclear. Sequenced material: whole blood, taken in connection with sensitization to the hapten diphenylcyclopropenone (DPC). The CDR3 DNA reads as TGTGCCAGCAGTGAATATACAGCCAATCAGCCCCAGCATTTT. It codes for CASSEYTANQPQHF.